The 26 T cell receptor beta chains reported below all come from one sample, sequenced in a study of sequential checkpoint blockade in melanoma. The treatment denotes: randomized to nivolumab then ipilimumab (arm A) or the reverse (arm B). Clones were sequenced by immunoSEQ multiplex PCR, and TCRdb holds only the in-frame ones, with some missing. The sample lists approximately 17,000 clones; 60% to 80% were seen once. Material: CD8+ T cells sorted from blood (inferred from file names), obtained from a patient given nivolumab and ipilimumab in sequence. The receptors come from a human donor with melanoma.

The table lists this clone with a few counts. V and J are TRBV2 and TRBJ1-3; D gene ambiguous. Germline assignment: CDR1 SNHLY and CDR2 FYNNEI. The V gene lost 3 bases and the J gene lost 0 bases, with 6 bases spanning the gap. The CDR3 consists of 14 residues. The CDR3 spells CASSDPSSGNTIYF. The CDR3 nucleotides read TGTGCCAGCAGTGACCCCAGCTCTGGAAACACCATATATTTT.

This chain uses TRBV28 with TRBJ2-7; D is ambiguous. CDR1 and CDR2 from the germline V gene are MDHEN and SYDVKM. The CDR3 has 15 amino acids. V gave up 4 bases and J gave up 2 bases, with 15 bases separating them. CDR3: CASSSLQMITYEQYF. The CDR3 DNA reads TGTGCCAGCAGTTCGTTACAGATGATAACCTACGAGCAGTACTTC.

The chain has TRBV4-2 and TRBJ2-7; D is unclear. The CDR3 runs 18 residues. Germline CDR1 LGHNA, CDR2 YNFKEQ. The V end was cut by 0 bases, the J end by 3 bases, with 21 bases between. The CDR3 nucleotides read TGTGCCAGCAGCCAAGAGTACCAAGCAGGTCTTATTATCTACGAGCAGTACTTC. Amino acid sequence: CASSQEYQAGLIIYEQYF.

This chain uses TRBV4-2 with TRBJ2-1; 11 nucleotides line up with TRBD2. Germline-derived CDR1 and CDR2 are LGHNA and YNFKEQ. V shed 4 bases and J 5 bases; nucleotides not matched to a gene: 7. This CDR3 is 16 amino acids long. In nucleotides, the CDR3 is TGTGCCAGCAGCCCTCGGACTAGCGGGCGGGACAATGAGCAGTTCTTC. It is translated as CASSPRTSGRDNEQFF.

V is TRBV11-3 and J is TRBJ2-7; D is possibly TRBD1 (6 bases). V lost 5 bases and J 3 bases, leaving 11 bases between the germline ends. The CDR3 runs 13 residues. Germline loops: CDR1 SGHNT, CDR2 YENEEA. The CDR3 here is CASSPQDSYEQYF. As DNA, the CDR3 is TGTGCCAGCAGCCCGCAGGACAGCTACGAGCAGTACTTC. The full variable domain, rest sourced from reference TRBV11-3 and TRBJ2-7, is EAGVVQSPRYKIIEKKQPVAFWCNPISGHNTLYWYLQNLGQGPELLIRYENEEAVDDSQLPKDRFSAERLKGVDSTLKIQPAELGDSAVYLCASSPQDSYEQYFGPGTRLTVT.

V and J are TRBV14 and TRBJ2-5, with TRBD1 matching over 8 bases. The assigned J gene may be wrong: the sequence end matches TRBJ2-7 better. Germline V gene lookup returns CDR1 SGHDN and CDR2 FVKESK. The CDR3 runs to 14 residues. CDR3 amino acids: CASSHWTGNYEQYF. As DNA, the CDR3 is TGTGCCAGCAGCCATTGGACAGGGAACTACGAGCAGTACTTC.

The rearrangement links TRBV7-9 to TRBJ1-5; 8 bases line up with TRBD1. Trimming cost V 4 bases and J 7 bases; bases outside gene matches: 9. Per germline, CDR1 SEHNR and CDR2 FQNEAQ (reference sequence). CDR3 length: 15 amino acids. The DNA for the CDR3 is TGTGCCAGCAGCTCCACCCGACAGGGGACCCAGCCCCAGCATTTT. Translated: CASSSTRQGTQPQHF.

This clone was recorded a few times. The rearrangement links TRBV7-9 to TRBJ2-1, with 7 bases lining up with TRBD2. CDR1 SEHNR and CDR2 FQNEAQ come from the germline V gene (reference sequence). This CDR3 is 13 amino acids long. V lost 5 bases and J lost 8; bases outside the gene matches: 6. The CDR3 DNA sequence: TGTGCCAGCAGCCTGTGGGGGGGAGATGAGCAGTTCTTC. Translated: CASSLWGGDEQFF.

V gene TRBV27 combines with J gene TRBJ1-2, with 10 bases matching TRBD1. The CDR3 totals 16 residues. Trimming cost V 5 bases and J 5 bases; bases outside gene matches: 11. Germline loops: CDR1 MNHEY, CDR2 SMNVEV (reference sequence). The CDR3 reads CASSPGQGENKYGYTF. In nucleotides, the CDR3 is TGTGCCAGCAGTCCCGGACAGGGGGAGAACAAATATGGCTACACCTTC.

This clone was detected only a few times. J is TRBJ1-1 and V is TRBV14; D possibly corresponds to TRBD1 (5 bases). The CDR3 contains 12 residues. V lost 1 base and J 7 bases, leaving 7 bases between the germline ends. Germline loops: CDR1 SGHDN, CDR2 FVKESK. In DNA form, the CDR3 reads TGTGCCAGCAGCCAAGGGGGGGTTGAAGCTTTCTTT. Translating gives CASSQGGVEAFF.

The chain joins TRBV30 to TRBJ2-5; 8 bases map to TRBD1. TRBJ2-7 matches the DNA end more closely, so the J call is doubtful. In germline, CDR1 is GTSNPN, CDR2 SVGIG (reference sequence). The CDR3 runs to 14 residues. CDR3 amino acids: CACPGDRPSYEQYF. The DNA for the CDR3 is TGTGCCTGTCCGGGGGACAGGCCCTCCTACGAGCAGTACTTC.

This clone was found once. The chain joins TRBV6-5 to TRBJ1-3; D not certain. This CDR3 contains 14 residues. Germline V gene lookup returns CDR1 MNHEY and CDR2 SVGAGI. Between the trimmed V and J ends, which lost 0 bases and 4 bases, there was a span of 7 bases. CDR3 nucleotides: TGTGCCAGCAGTTACTCCGGAGGAGGAAACACCATATATTTT. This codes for CASSYSGGGNTIYF.

The CDR3 DNA reads TGTGCCAGTAGTATTTGGGACAGGGTAGAGGAGACCCAGTACTTC. This sequence encodes CASSIWDRVEETQYF. The chain joins TRBV19 to TRBJ2-5; 9 bases are shared with TRBD1. The CDR3 totals 15 residues. V was clipped by 3 bases and J by 5 bases; unmatched bases: 7. Germline loops: CDR1 LNHDA, CDR2 SQIVND (reference sequence).

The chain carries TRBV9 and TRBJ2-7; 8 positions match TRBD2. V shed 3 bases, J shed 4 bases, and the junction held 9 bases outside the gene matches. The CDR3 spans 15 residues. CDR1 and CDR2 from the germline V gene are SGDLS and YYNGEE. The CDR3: CASSASPGGAYEQYF. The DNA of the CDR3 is TGTGCCAGCAGCGCCTCCCCCGGGGGGGCTTACGAGCAGTACTTC.

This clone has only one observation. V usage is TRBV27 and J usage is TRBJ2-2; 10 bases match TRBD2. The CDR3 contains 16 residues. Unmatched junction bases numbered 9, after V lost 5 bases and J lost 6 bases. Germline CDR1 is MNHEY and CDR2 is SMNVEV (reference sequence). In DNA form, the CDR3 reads TGTGCCAGCAGTCTTACAGCGGGAGGGCCCCCCGGGGAGCTGTTTTTT. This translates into CASSLTAGGPPGELFF.

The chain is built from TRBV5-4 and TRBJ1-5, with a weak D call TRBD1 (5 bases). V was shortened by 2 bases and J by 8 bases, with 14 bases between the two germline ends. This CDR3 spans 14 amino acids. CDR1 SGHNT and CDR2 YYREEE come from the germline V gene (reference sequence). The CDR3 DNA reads TGTGCCAGCAGCTTCGGGGGTTCGGCTAAGCCCCAGCATTTT. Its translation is CASSFGGSAKPQHF.

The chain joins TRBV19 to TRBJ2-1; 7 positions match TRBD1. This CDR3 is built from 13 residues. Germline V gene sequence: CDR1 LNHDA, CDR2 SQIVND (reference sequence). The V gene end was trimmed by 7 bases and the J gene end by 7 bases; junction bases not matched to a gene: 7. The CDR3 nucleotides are TGTGCCAGTACTGAGACAGGGTGGAATGAGCAGTTCTTC. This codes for CASTETGWNEQFF.

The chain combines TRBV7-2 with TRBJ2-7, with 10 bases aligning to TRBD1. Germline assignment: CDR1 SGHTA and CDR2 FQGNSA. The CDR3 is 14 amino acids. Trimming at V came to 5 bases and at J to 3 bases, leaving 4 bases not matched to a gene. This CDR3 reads CASSARTGGYEQYF. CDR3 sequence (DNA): TGTGCCAGCAGCGCCCGGACAGGGGGCTACGAGCAGTACTTC.

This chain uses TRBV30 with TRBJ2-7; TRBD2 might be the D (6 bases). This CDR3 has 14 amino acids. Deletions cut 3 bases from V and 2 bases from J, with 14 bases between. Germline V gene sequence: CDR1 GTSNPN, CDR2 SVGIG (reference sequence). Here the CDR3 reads CAWRASAHTYEQYF. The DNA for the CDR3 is TGTGCCTGGAGAGCTAGCGCCCATACCTACGAGCAGTACTTC. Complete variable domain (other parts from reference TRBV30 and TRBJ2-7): SQTIHQWPATLVQPVGSPLSLECTVEGTSNPNLYWYRQAAGRGLQLLFYSVGIGQISSEVPQNLSASRPQDRQFILSSKKLLLSDSGFYLCAWRASAHTYEQYFGPGTRLTVT.

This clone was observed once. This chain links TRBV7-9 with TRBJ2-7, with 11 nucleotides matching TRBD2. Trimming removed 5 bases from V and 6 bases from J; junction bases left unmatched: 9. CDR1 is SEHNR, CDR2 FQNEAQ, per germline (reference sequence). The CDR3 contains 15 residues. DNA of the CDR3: TGTGCCAGCAGCCCACCACTAGCGGGAGTAATCGAGCAGTACTTC. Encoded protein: CASSPPLAGVIEQYF.

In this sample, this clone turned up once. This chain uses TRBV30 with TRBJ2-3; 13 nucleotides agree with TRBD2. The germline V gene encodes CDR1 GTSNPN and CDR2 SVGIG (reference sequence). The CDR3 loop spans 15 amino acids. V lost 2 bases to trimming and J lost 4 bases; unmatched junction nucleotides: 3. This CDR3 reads CAWSQLAGGADTQYF. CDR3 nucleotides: TGTGCCTGGAGTCAACTAGCGGGAGGGGCAGATACGCAGTATTTT.

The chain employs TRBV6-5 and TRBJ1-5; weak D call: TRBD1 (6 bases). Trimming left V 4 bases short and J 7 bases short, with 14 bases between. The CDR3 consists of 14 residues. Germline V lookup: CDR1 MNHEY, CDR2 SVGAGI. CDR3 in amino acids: CASSLGQGIQPQHF. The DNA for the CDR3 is TGTGCCAGCAGTTTAGGGCAGGGGATACAGCCCCAGCATTTT.

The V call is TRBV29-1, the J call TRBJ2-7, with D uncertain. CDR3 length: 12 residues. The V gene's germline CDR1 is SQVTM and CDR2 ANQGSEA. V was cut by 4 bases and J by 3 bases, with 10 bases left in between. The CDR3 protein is CSVAHNSYEQYF. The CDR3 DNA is TGCAGCGTTGCCCACAACAGCTACGAGCAGTACTTC.

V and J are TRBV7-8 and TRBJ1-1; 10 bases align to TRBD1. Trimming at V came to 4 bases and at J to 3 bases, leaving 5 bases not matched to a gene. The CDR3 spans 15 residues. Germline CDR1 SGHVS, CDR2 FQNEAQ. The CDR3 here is CASSSRGTGDTEAFF. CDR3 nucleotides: TGTGCCAGCAGCTCCAGAGGGACAGGGGACACTGAAGCTTTCTTT.

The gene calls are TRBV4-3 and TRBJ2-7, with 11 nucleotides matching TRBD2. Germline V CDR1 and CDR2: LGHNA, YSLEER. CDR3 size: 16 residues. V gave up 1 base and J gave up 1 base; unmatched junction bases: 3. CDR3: CASSQGTSGSSYEQYF. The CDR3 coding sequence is TGCGCCAGCAGCCAAGGGACTAGCGGGTCTTCCTACGAGCAGTACTTC.

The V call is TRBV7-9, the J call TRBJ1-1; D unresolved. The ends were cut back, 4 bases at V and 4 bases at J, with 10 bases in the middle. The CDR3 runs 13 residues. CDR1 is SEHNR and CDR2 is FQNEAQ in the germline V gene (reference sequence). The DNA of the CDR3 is TGTGCCAGCAGCTCTTGGCCTAGCACTGAAGCTTTCTTT. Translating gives CASSSWPSTEAFF.